The 7 T cell receptor beta chains listed next were all sequenced from one sample in a study of human T cells and chemical hapten exposure. This sample's time point: patch test 1, 2 weeks after DPC sensitization. Documented treatment: therapeutic diphenylcyclopropenone sensitization with weekly scalp DPC. TCRdb called the RACE reads again in MiXCR, with one record for every CDR3 protein. The table lists approximately 340,000 distinct CDR3 sequences, about 7% of them singletons. This specimen was whole blood, taken in connection with sensitization to the hapten diphenylcyclopropenone (DPC). The receptors here all came from a woman between 18 and 29 years old with alopecia areata. Some clones in this sample may be carry-over from other donors' samples.

This clonotype was counted many times. The chain has TRBV29-1 and TRBJ2-5, with 10 bases aligning to TRBD1. The V gene's germline CDR1 is SQVTM and CDR2 ANQGSEA. This CDR3 has 12 amino acids. V lost 6 bases, J lost 5 bases, and 3 bases stayed unmatched. The DNA for the CDR3 is TGCAGCGTAGGACAGGGGGGCGAGACCCAGTACTTC. Translating it yields CSVGQGGETQYF. Looking up the rest from reference TRBV29-1 and TRBJ2-5 gives the full variable domain: SAVISQKPSRDICQRGTSLTIQCQVDSQVTMMFWYRQQPGQSLTLIATANQGSEATYESGFVIDKFPISRPNLTFSTLTVSNMSPEDSSIYLCSVGQGGETQYFGPGTRLLVL.

This clonotype has just a few counts. Written as DNA, the CDR3 is TGCAGTGCCCAAGACCGGAGCTCTGGAAACACCATATATTTT. This translates into CSAQDRSSGNTIYF. This chain connects TRBV20-1 to TRBJ1-3; D gene unclear. V was pared by 6 bases and J by 0 bases, with 12 bases between. Germline values: CDR1 DFQATT, CDR2 SNEGSKA (reference sequence). This CDR3 region has 14 residues.

CDR3 sequence: CASSLAGQNEKLFF. CDR3 coding DNA: TGTGCCAGCAGTTTAGCCGGACAGAATGAAAAACTGTTTTTT. V is TRBV12-3 or TRBV12-4 and J is TRBJ1-4, with D maybe TRBD1 (6 bases). The CDR3 spans 14 residues. V lost 0 bases to trimming and J lost 5 bases, with 7 bases between them.

This clonotype was detected a few times. The CDR3 nucleotides are TGTGCCAGCAGCCGTTGGGATGAGCAGTTCTTC. It codes for CASSRWDEQFF. The chain is built from TRBV7-8 and TRBJ2-1, with D unclear. The CDR3 length is 11 residues. V lost 5 bases, J lost 8 bases, and 7 bases lay in between. CDR1 SGHVS and CDR2 FQNEAQ come from the germline V gene.

This clonotype was picked up a small number of times. The rearrangement uses TRBV28 and TRBJ2-5; possibly TRBD2 for D (7 bases). CDR3 length: 14 amino acids. V was cut by 6 bases and J by 2 bases, with 13 bases left in between. Germline V lookup: CDR1 MDHEN, CDR2 SYDVKM. CDR3 sequence (DNA): TGTGCCAGCAGAGCAGGGGAGGGACAAGAGACCCAGTACTTC. It codes for CASRAGEGQETQYF.

This clonotype was seen only a few times. The rearrangement links TRBV6-6 to TRBJ1-1; D is possibly TRBD1 (6 bases). Per the germline V gene, CDR1 is MNHNY and CDR2 is SVGAGI (reference sequence). The ends were cut back, 5 bases at V and 10 bases at J, with 11 bases in the middle. The CDR3 loop spans 11 amino acids. Written as DNA, the CDR3 is TGTGCCAGCAGTGCTACAGGGAGAGCTTTCTTT. Its translation: CASSATGRAFF.

This clonotype was recorded a few times. The V call is TRBV25-1, the J call TRBJ1-5, with 9 bases aligning to TRBD1. Trimming cost V 4 bases and J 6 bases; bases outside gene matches: 4. Germline CDR1 reads MGHDK; CDR2 reads SYGVNS. The CDR3 is 14 residues long. This CDR3 is CASSVGTGSQPQHF. The CDR3 coding sequence is TGTGCCAGCAGTGTAGGGACAGGGAGTCAGCCCCAGCATTTT.